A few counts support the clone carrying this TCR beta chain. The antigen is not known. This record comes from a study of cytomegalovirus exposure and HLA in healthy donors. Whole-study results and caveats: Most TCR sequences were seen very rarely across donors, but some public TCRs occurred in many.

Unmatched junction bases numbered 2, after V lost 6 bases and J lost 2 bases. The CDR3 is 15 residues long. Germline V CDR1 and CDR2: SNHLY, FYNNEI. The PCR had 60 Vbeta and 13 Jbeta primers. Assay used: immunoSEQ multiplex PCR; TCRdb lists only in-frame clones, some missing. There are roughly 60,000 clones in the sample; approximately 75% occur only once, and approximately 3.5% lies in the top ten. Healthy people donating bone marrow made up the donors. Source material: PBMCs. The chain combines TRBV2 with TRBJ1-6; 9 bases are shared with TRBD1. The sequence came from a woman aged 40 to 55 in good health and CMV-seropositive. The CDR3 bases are TGTGCCAGCAGAGGACAGGGGACCTATAATTCACCCCTCCACTTT. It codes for CASRGQGTYNSPLHF.